The 13 T cell receptor beta chains below were found in one sample sequenced in a study of cytomegalovirus exposure and HLA in healthy donors. PCR was performed using 60 Vbeta and 13 Jbeta primers. Data came from immunoSEQ multiplex PCR; TCRdb stores just in-frame clones and leaves some out. The repertoire holds approximately 86,000 clones, with around 84% as singletons. The sample taken for sequencing was PBMCs. These TCRs come from a man aged 35 to 55 in good health and CMV-seropositive.

With regard to this clone: At one of its ends the junction is not consistent with the germline gene, which may arise from a read error. The sample carries other DNA sequences with the same CDR3. The genes are TRBV9 and TRBJ1-1, with 10 bases fitting TRBD1. The CDR3 totals 13 residues. Germline CDR1 and CDR2: SGDLS and YYNGEE. CDR3: CASSATGGIEAFF. The DNA for the CDR3 is TGTGCCAGCAGCGCGACAGGGGGCATCGAAGCTTTTTTT.

This clone was detected a few times. The rearrangement links TRBV5-5 to TRBJ2-7, with a tentative D call TRBD1 (6 bases). V was cut by 0 bases and J by 6 bases, with 13 bases left in between. CDR3 length: 14 residues. CDR1 is SGHKS and CDR2 is YYEKEE in the germline V gene (reference sequence). This chain's CDR3 is CASSLVQGPAEQYF. The CDR3 DNA reads TGTGCCAGCAGCTTGGTACAGGGCCCCGCCGAGCAGTACTTC.

This clone was recorded once. The V and J genes are TRBV28 and TRBJ1-5, with 8 bases that match TRBD1. Germline lookup yields CDR1 MDHEN and CDR2 SYDVKM. There are 16 residues in the CDR3. J lost 7 bases, V lost 1 base, and 9 bases had no gene match. This CDR3 reads CASSLLSRTGRQPQHF. Written as DNA, the CDR3 is TGTGCCAGCAGTTTATTGTCGAGGACAGGGCGGCAGCCCCAGCATTTT.

This clone was detected once. The chain is built from TRBV4-1 and TRBJ2-3; 9 positions match TRBD1. The CDR3 totals 16 residues. The trim removed 3 bases at V and 4 bases at J, leaving 8 bases unmatched. CDR1 is MGHRA and CDR2 is YSYEKL in the germline V gene. The CDR3 loop reads CASSHPDRGGSDTQYF. In nucleotides, the CDR3 is TGCGCCAGCAGCCACCCGGACAGGGGTGGTTCAGATACGCAGTATTTT.

On this clone itself: An end of the junction does not agree with germline; a read error may underlie this. This chain links TRBV7-9 with TRBJ1-4, with D tentatively TRBD1 (5 bases). The V gene's germline CDR1 is SEHNR and CDR2 FQNEAQ (reference sequence). This CDR3 is 11 amino acids long. In DNA form, the CDR3 reads TGTGCCAGCAGCTTAAATCCCCAGGGAACCTTT. Protein product: CASSLNPQGTF.

The chain combines TRBV5-1 with TRBJ1-4; 12 bases match TRBD1. The trim removed 0 bases at V and 6 bases at J, leaving 6 bases unmatched. This CDR3 has 17 amino acids. CDR1 is SGHRS, CDR2 YFSETQ, per germline. CDR3 protein: CASSLEGTGGAHEKLFF. The CDR3 DNA is TGCGCCAGCAGCTTGGAAGGGACAGGGGGCGCACATGAAAAACTGTTTTTT.

This rearrangement joins TRBV6-6 to TRBJ2-4, with a possible D match to TRBD2 (5 bases). The CDR3 is made up of 14 amino acids. Germline V gene data show CDR1 as MNHNY and CDR2 as SVGAGI (reference sequence). Trimming removed 6 bases at V and 5 bases at J, with 14 bases between. CDR3 bases: TGTGCCAGCAGGCGAGCACTGGGAGAAAACATTCAGTACTTC. It is translated as CASRRALGENIQYF.

The sample holds one count of this clone. The V and J genes are TRBV6-4 and TRBJ2-6, with TRBD1 as a possible D gene (5 bases). Trimming took off 6 bases at V and 3 bases at J, with 9 bases between the two ends. The germline V gene has CDR1 MRHNA and CDR2 SNTAGT. The CDR3 is 14 residues long. CDR3 in amino acids: CASSSRVGANVLTF. The CDR3 coding sequence is TGTGCCAGCAGCAGCAGGGTTGGGGCCAACGTCCTGACTTTC.

The chain joins TRBV5-4 to TRBJ1-6; 8 bases map to TRBD1. CDR3 length: 15 residues. The V gene's germline CDR1 is SGHNT and CDR2 YYREEE (reference sequence). V dropped 4 bases and J dropped 7; count of bases not matched to a gene: 7. The CDR3 bases are TGTGCCAGCAGCCGATTGGACAGGGACAATTCACCCCTCCACTTT. This sequence encodes CASSRLDRDNSPLHF.

The V gene is TRBV11-2, the J gene TRBJ2-2; the D gene is possibly TRBD2 (5 bases). This CDR3 comprises 16 residues. Germline values: CDR1 SGHAT, CDR2 FQNNGV. Trimming removed 3 bases from V and 0 bases from J, with 11 bases in between. CDR3 amino acids: CASSFWSGTNTGELFF. The CDR3 region has the DNA TGTGCCAGCAGCTTTTGGTCGGGAACGAACACCGGGGAGCTGTTTTTT.

The chain links TRBV15 to TRBJ1-4; D not resolved. Germline CDR1 reads LNHNV; CDR2 reads YYDKDF (reference sequence). The V gene lost 0 bases and the J gene lost 8 bases, with 13 bases spanning the gap. The CDR3 loop spans 15 amino acids. In nucleotides, the CDR3 is TGTGCCACCAGCAGAGATGGGCAGCTGCGCGAAAAACTGTTTTTT. It is translated as CATSRDGQLREKLFF.

This sequence joins TRBV5-1 and TRBJ2-7; a weak D match, TRBD1 (5 bases). Germline V gene lookup returns CDR1 SGHRS and CDR2 YFSETQ. Trimming stripped 0 bases from V and 0 bases from J, with 7 bases between. The CDR3 is 14 amino acids. The CDR3 nucleotides read TGCGCCAGCAGCTTGGACAGGTACTCCTACGAGCAGTACTTC. This encodes CASSLDRYSYEQYF.

This chain joins TRBV5-1 and TRBJ2-7, with 10 positions matching TRBD2. The CDR3 totals 15 residues. V trimming: 1 base; J trimming: 4 bases; junction bases outside the gene matches: 5. Germline values: CDR1 SGHRS, CDR2 YFSETQ. The CDR3 is CASSLRLAGAYEQYF. As DNA, the CDR3 is TGCGCCAGCAGCTTGAGGCTAGCGGGAGCTTACGAGCAGTACTTC.